The source of this T cell receptor beta chain is a study of CD4+ T cells in melanoma. The study's findings and limits: CD8+ T cell, macrophage and B cell function reportedly correlated with neoantigen-specific CD4+ T cells. Reportedly, melanoma neoantigen-specific CD4+ T cells showed varied differentiation states.

Trimming at V came to 4 bases and at J to 2 bases, leaving 4 bases not matched to a gene. Germline lookup yields CDR1 LNHDA and CDR2 SQIVND (reference sequence). The length of the CDR3 is 14 residues. Only a few counts were recorded for this clone. Its antigen is unidentified. Repertoires were generated with immunoSEQ multiplex PCR, while TCRdb's copy carries only in-frame clones and drops some. The sample holds nearly 50,000 clones; about 88% are singletons and the top ten take about 10%. The sample comprised peripheral blood. The chain uses TRBV19 and TRBJ1-1; 7 nucleotides match TRBD1. The TCR sequence derives from a human donor with melanoma. The CDR3 is CASSNRQGNTEAFF. Here the CDR3 DNA reads TGTGCCAGTAGTAACCGACAGGGAAACACTGAAGCTTTCTTT.